The source of this TCR beta chain is a study of blood T cells in healthy people across ages. Alongside a J-beta primer mix, a sample-barcoded 5' primer served in a second PCR lasting roughly 7 to 11 cycles. Through a template-switch adaptor with 12 random nucleotides, each cDNA molecule received a tag. TCRdb recomputed calls from the 5' RACE reads with MiXCR, one row per CDR3 protein. The sample lists fewer than 800,000 distinct CDR3 sequences, around 25% seen once, with 9% to 9.5% in the top ten. Notes on this clonotype: Antigen specificity is unknown.

Study-wide results and caveats: Reliance upon unsorted PBMCs precluded definitive naive versus antigen-experienced comparison. As age increased, TCR beta diversity per million T cells fell in a roughly linear fashion.

Germline V gene data show CDR1 as SGHRS and CDR2 as YFSETQ. This CDR3 has 17 amino acids. Trimming shortened V by 0 bases and J by 3 bases, and 13 bases separated the two germline ends. This same sample was also part of a study on T cells of mothers and their children. That work states: Over 8 million reads per mother and 2.5 million to 3 million per child were obtained.

This clonotype was sampled from a boy between 10 and 17 years old in good health. The chain employs TRBV5-1 and TRBJ2-6, with a possible D match to TRBD1 (6 bases). The sample taken for sequencing was blood. CDR3 coding DNA: TGCGCCAGCAGCTTGGACAGGGTAGGGTTTGGGGCCAACGTCCTGACTTTC. Protein: CASSLDRVGFGANVLTF. The variable domain in full, with the rest retrieved from reference TRBV5-1 and TRBJ2-6, is KAGVTQTPRYLIKTRGQQVTLSCSPISGHRSVSWYQQTPGQGLQFLFEYFSETQRNKGNFPGRFSGRQFSNSRSEMNVSTLELGDSALYLCASSLDRVGFGANVLTFGAGSRLTVL.